This TCR beta chain derives from a study of shared clonotypes between healthy human individuals. Overall study results and limits: It was only blood that was sampled, and tissue repertoires likely differ.

Produced via immunoSEQ multiplex PCR; TCRdb's table is partial and in-frame only. The top ten clones hold more than 0.06% of a sample with under 200,000 clones, about 93% of them seen once. Comments on this clone: What it binds is not known.

CDR1 SNHLY and CDR2 FYNNEI come from the germline V gene. Deletions cut 5 bases from V and 1 base from J, with 15 bases between. CDR3 length: 15 amino acids. The V gene is TRBV2, the J gene TRBJ2-7, with D tentatively TRBD1 (6 bases). The sample comprised naive CD4+ T cells sorted from blood. The sample's subset: CD45RA+ positively selected. The receptor's source is a woman aged 25 to 39 in good health. DNA of the CDR3: TGTGCCAGCAGTTCGCAGGGGCAACGATCCTACGAGCAGTACTTC. This sequence encodes CASSSQGQRSYEQYF.